Each of the 26 T cell receptor beta chains below was sequenced from the same sample in a study of T cells in Graves' hyperthyroidism and ophthalmopathy. RNA transcripts were the template for amplifying TCR beta CDR3 regions. HTBI primers were employed in a first-round RT-PCR of the TCR CDR3. TCRdb re-called the multiplex PCR reads through MiXCR, storing one row per CDR3 protein. The sample comprises hundreds of thousands of distinct CDR3 sequences, 14% to 15% of which are singletons, and approximately 4.2% rests with the top ten. Sequencing used blood. Receptors originate from a woman in her thirties or forties with Graves' ophthalmopathy.

Only a few counts were recorded for this clonotype. This rearrangement joins TRBV20-1 to TRBJ2-7, with D possibly TRBD1 on 6 matching bases. This CDR3 spans 13 amino acids. Germline CDR1 DFQATT, CDR2 SNEGSKA (reference sequence). Between the trimmed V and J ends, which lost 4 bases and 4 bases, there was a span of 14 bases. The CDR3 nucleotides are TGCAGTGCTATAGGGGGACGATCTTACGAGCAGTACTTC. As protein: CSAIGGRSYEQYF.

The gene calls are TRBV7-2 and TRBJ2-7, with D perhaps matching TRBD1 or TRBD2 (5 bases each). CDR3 length equals 15 residues. Germline V gene lookup returns CDR1 SGHTA and CDR2 FQGNSA. V lost 5 bases and J 2 bases, leaving 16 bases between the germline ends. CDR3 in DNA: TGTGCCAGCAGCCCCGAGGGGATGGGTACCTACGAGCAGTACTTC. Encoded protein: CASSPEGMGTYEQYF.

The table lists this clonotype with a few counts. The V and J genes are TRBV30 and TRBJ2-5; D is tentatively TRBD1 or TRBD2 (5 bases each). The germline V and J ends were trimmed by 2 bases and 5 bases, with 12 bases remaining between them. CDR1 is GTSNPN and CDR2 is SVGIG in the germline V gene (reference sequence). This CDR3 spans 13 amino acids. The CDR3 DNA reads TGTGCCTGGAGTCTACAGGTAGCGGAGACCCAGTACTTC. It translates to CAWSLQVAETQYF.

The table lists this clonotype with a few counts. The V and J genes are TRBV7-6 and TRBJ2-1, with 7 bases fitting TRBD1. The CDR3 extends over 16 amino acids. Trimming at V came to 5 bases and at J to 0 bases, leaving 7 bases not matched to a gene. Germline lookup yields CDR1 SGHVS and CDR2 FNYEAQ. The CDR3 coding sequence is TGTGCCAGCAGCGTGAGGGGGCCTAGCTCCTACAATGAGCAGTTCTTC. Translation: CASSVRGPSSYNEQFF.

This clonotype was recorded many times. The chain combines TRBV7-2 with TRBJ2-5; D unclear. The CDR3 has 13 amino acids. Between the trimmed V and J ends, which lost 5 bases and 0 bases, there was a span of 7 bases. Germline CDR1 and CDR2: SGHTA and FQGNSA. The CDR3 nucleotides read TGTGCCAGCAGCCACGCCTACCAAGAGACCCAGTACTTC. Translated, it gives CASSHAYQETQYF.

The rearrangement joins TRBV2 to TRBJ1-3, with TRBD1 as a possible D gene (6 bases). V lost 5 bases and J 0 bases, leaving 11 bases between the germline ends. CDR1 is SNHLY and CDR2 is FYNNEI in the germline V gene. This CDR3 is built from 15 residues. CDR3 nucleotides: TGTGCCAGCAGTAACGACAGGTTCTCTGGAAACACCATATATTTT. Protein sequence: CASSNDRFSGNTIYF.

In this sample, this clonotype turned up many times. V is TRBV28 and J is TRBJ2-2; D uncertain. Germline CDR1 is MDHEN and CDR2 is SYDVKM. The V gene lost 1 base and the J gene lost 3 bases, with 6 bases spanning the gap. The CDR3 runs 14 residues. Here the CDR3 reads CASSLFRDTGELFF. As DNA, the CDR3 is TGTGCCAGCAGTTTATTTAGGGACACCGGGGAGCTGTTTTTT.

The table lists this clonotype with many counts. The chain has TRBV24-1 and TRBJ1-2; TRBD1 aligns across 7 bases. This CDR3 spans 11 amino acids. CDR1 is KGHDR, CDR2 SFDVKD, per germline. J lost 8 bases, V lost 9 bases, and 5 bases had no gene match. Here the CDR3 reads CATQGGAGYTF. In DNA, the CDR3 is TGTGCCACCCAGGGGGGCGCCGGCTACACCTTC.

Notes on this clonotype: This could be a read error, since a much larger clone is one nucleotide away. V is TRBV5-5 and J is TRBJ1-3, with no clear D. The CDR3 runs 14 residues. CDR1 and CDR2 (germline): SGHKS, YYEKEE (reference sequence). Trimming left V 3 bases short and J 8 bases short, with 15 bases between. The chain's CDR3 is CASSSSFGRDTIYF. For the CDR3, the DNA is TGTGCCAGCAGCTCGTCATTTGGGCGAGACACCATATATTTT. Using reference TRBV5-5 and TRBJ1-3 for the parts outside the CDR3, the full variable domain is DAGVTQSPTHLIKTRGQQVTLRCSPISGHKSVSWYQQVLGQGPQFIFQYYEKEERGRGNFPDRFSARQFPNYSSELNVNALLLGDSALYLCASSSSFGRDTIYFGEGSWLTVV.

This clonotype was counted at least ten times. V and J are TRBV10-3 and TRBJ2-2; the match to TRBD2 covers 15 bases. Looked up from germline, CDR1 is ENHRY and CDR2 is SYGVKD. CDR3 length equals 15 residues. V lost 7 bases and J lost 8; bases outside the gene matches: 5. The CDR3 sequence: CAITGLAGGEGELFF. The CDR3 DNA reads as TGTGCCATCACGGGACTAGCGGGAGGCGAGGGGGAGCTGTTTTTT.

This clonotype was detected many times. V is TRBV30 and J is TRBJ2-7, with a possible D match to TRBD2 (6 bases). V lost 2 bases, J lost 1 base, and 18 bases lay in between. This CDR3 is 16 amino acids long. Germline lookup yields CDR1 GTSNPN and CDR2 SVGIG (reference sequence). The DNA for the CDR3 is TGTGCCTGGAGTAATAGTCTAGGGCGGGGATCCTACGAGCAGTACTTC. Protein sequence: CAWSNSLGRGSYEQYF.

This clonotype has only a few counts. The chain has TRBV25-1 and TRBJ2-7; the match to TRBD1 covers 9 bases. This CDR3 spans 15 amino acids. Trimming at V came to 4 bases and at J to 4 bases, leaving 8 bases not matched to a gene. From germline, CDR1 is MGHDK and CDR2 SYGVNS. The CDR3 region is CASSGRTGDPYEQYF. CDR3 DNA: TGTGCCAGCAGTGGCAGGACAGGGGACCCATACGAGCAGTACTTC.

This clonotype has only a few counts. V is TRBV10-3 and J is TRBJ2-7; 9 positions agree with TRBD1. The CDR3 runs 14 residues. After removal of 0 bases from V and 6 bases from J, the junction contained 3 bases not matched to a gene. Per germline, CDR1 ENHRY and CDR2 SYGVKD. CDR3 region: CAISESDRGVEQYF. The CDR3 DNA reads as TGTGCCATCAGTGAGTCGGACAGGGGAGTCGAGCAGTACTTC.

This chain joins TRBV20-1 and TRBJ1-1, with 7 bases lining up with TRBD1. Germline-derived CDR1 and CDR2 are DFQATT and SNEGSKA (reference sequence). This CDR3 spans 16 amino acids. V shed 0 bases, J shed 5 bases, and the junction held 12 bases outside the gene matches. As DNA, the CDR3 is TGCAGTGCTAGAGATACATTGAGACAGGGCGCTACTGAAGCTTTCTTT. This translates into CSARDTLRQGATEAFF.

This clonotype was observed at least ten times. The chain carries TRBV7-2 and TRBJ2-7; D is unclear. Trimming stripped 5 bases from V and 5 bases from J, with 13 bases between. Germline V gene sequence: CDR1 SGHTA, CDR2 FQGNSA. This CDR3 comprises 13 residues. The DNA for the CDR3 is TGTGCCAGCAGCCCATACAGAGGCGACGAGCAGTACTTC. Its protein is CASSPYRGDEQYF.

This clonotype was seen at least ten times. The chain couples TRBV28 to TRBJ1-2, with no clear D. In germline, CDR1 is MDHEN, CDR2 SYDVKM. The CDR3 loop spans 13 amino acids. Deletions cut 7 bases from V and 5 bases from J, with 14 bases between. For the CDR3, the DNA is TGTGCCAGCACCCTGGGCGCTGGGTATGGCTACACCTTC. Encoded protein: CASTLGAGYGYTF.

This clonotype was observed many times. The J gene is TRBJ2-7, the V gene TRBV7-8; tentatively, D is TRBD1 (6 bases). The germline gives CDR1 SGHVS, CDR2 FQNEAQ. The CDR3 length is 13 residues. Trimming removed 5 bases from V and 2 bases from J, with 10 bases in between. CDR3 sequence reads: CASSQGQTYEQYF. The DNA for the CDR3 is TGTGCCAGCAGCCAAGGACAGACCTACGAGCAGTACTTC.

This clonotype was found many times. The DNA for the CDR3 is TGTGCCAGCAGCTTGATGACAGGGAGGGACGAGCAGTACTTC. The encoded protein is CASSLMTGRDEQYF. The rearrangement joins TRBV6-2 or TRBV6-3 to TRBJ2-7; D may correspond to TRBD1 or TRBD2 (7 bases each). CDR1 and CDR2 from the germline V gene are MNHEY and SVGEGT. Deletions cut 6 bases from V and 5 bases from J, with 17 bases between. The CDR3 runs 14 residues.

This clonotype was detected many times. CDR3 in amino acids: CASRRDGANYGYTF. The CDR3 region has the DNA TGTGCCAGCAGACGGGACGGAGCTAACTATGGCTACACCTTC. This chain uses TRBV27 with TRBJ1-2; D perhaps matches TRBD1 (5 bases). V was shortened by 6 bases and J by 0 bases, with 11 bases between the two germline ends. Germline V gene sequence: CDR1 MNHEY, CDR2 SMNVEV (reference sequence). The CDR3 totals 14 residues.

Ten or more counts support this clonotype. The chain joins TRBV6-2 or TRBV6-3 to TRBJ1-1, with TRBD1 matching 8 bases. There are 15 residues in the CDR3. The germline CDR1 and CDR2 sequences are MNHEY and SVGEGT. The V and J ends lost 6 bases and 5 bases, in that order; junction bases with no gene match: 11. The CDR3 bases are TGTGCCAGCAGGAACGCGGACAGGGTTGGGACTGAAGCTTTCTTT. Translated: CASRNADRVGTEAFF.

This clonotype was counted at least ten times. The V and J genes are TRBV27 and TRBJ2-2, with TRBD1 as a possible D gene (7 bases). Germline CDR1 MNHEY, CDR2 SMNVEV (reference sequence). CDR3 length equals 14 residues. Trimming stripped 10 bases from V and 4 bases from J, with 16 bases between. CDR3 DNA sequence: TGTGCCAACTCAGGGGGAGGCTTCACCGGGGAGCTGTTTTTT. Its translation: CANSGGGFTGELFF.

This clonotype was counted ten times or more. The rearrangement links TRBV6-1 to TRBJ2-2; unclear D gene. V shed 7 bases and J shed 3 bases, with 18 bases lying between them. Germline CDR1 MNHNS, CDR2 SASEGT. CDR3 length: 16 amino acids. CDR3 DNA: TGTGCCAGCAAAGGGAACCCTCCTTTTGACACCGGGGAGCTGTTTTTT. Translated, it gives CASKGNPPFDTGELFF.

This clonotype came up many times. The gene calls are TRBV6-2 or TRBV6-3 and TRBJ1-1; D remains ambiguous. Germline V lookup: CDR1 MNHEY, CDR2 SVGEGT. V was cut by 2 bases and J by 3 bases, with 7 bases left in between. This CDR3 region has 13 residues. In nucleotides, the CDR3 is TGTGCCAGCAGTTACCTCGGTCACACTGAAGCTTTCTTT. This encodes CASSYLGHTEAFF.

This clonotype has ten or more counts. J is TRBJ2-7 and V is TRBV19; TRBD2 aligns across 9 bases. The CDR3 has 16 residues. After removal of 3 bases from V and 3 bases from J, the junction contained 9 bases not matched to a gene. Per germline, CDR1 LNHDA and CDR2 SQIVND (reference sequence). CDR3 amino acids: CASSIVAGGGNYEQYF. DNA for the CDR3: TGTGCCAGTAGTATTGTCGCGGGAGGGGGAAACTACGAGCAGTACTTC.

The rearrangement joins TRBV7-9 to TRBJ1-2; 7 nucleotides agree with TRBD1. V gave up 5 bases and J gave up 14 bases; unmatched junction bases: 14. This CDR3 has 13 amino acids. Germline-derived CDR1 and CDR2 are SEHNR and FQNEAQ (reference sequence). The CDR3 spells CASSPDRASGQTF. For the CDR3, the DNA is TGTGCCAGCAGCCCAGACAGGGCCTCAGGGCAAACCTTC.

This clonotype was counted ten times or more. The chain combines TRBV20-1 with TRBJ2-7; 9 bases are shared with TRBD1. Trimming cost V 6 bases and J 6 bases; bases outside gene matches: 12. The CDR3 is made up of 14 amino acids. Germline assignment: CDR1 DFQATT and CDR2 SNEGSKA (reference sequence). CDR3 DNA sequence: TGCAGTGCACAAACCGGGACAGGGCTCGGCGAGCAGTACTTC. Amino acids: CSAQTGTGLGEQYF.